This passage covers 13 T cell receptor beta chains from one sample sequenced in a study of blood T cell repertoires in COVID-19. Assay: immunoSEQ multiplex PCR; the TCRdb copy retains only in-frame clones and omits some. This table has under 250,000 clones, under 90% appearing once. Sequenced input: PBMCs or T cells enriched from blood (not recorded which). Receptors originate from a man between 60 and 75 years old who had recovered from COVID-19.

The chain links TRBV27 to TRBJ1-5; a possible D gene is TRBD1 (5 bases). Germline assignment: CDR1 MNHEY and CDR2 SMNVEV (reference sequence). V shed 1 base and J shed 5 bases, with 6 bases lying between them. The CDR3 extends over 13 amino acids. DNA for the CDR3: TGTGCCAGCAGTTTATTCAGGGATCAGCCCCAGCATTTT. It translates to CASSLFRDQPQHF.

This sequence joins TRBV19 and TRBJ1-1; TRBD1 is a possible D gene (5 bases). Germline V CDR1 and CDR2: LNHDA, SQIVND (reference sequence). The CDR3 extends over 14 amino acids. The V end lost 2 bases, the J end lost 0 bases, and 7 bases lay between the germline ends. CDR3 coding DNA: TGTGCCAGTAGTATACAGGGCATGAACACTGAAGCTTTCTTT. It translates to CASSIQGMNTEAFF. The full variable domain, completed using reference TRBV19 and TRBJ1-1, is DGGITQSPKYLFRKEGQNVTLSCEQNLNHDAMYWYRQDPGQGLRLIYYSQIVNDFQKGDIAEGYSVSREKKESFPLTVTSAQKNPTAFYLCASSIQGMNTEAFFGQGTRLTVV.

V gene TRBV19 combines with J gene TRBJ1-5; perhaps TRBD1 as D (6 bases). The CDR3 runs to 14 residues. CDR1 is LNHDA, CDR2 SQIVND, per germline (reference sequence). V was trimmed by 7 bases and J by 3 bases, leaving 13 bases between them. Here the CDR3 DNA reads TGTGCCAGTAACACAGGGAATAACAATCAGCCCCAGCATTTT. Its translation is CASNTGNNNQPQHF.

A single count supports this clone. The chain combines TRBV3-1 (or the pseudogene TRBV3-2) with TRBJ1-4; no clear D gene. V was trimmed by 1 base and J by 8 bases, leaving 8 bases between them. CDR1 LGHDT and CDR2 YNNKEL come from the germline V gene (reference sequence). There are 13 residues in the CDR3. The CDR3 region has the DNA TGTGCCAGCAGCCAAGCGACTGTAGAAAAACTGTTTTTT. It encodes CASSQATVEKLFF.

V and J are TRBV21-1 and TRBJ1-1. TRBV21-1 is a pseudogene locus. The CDR3 is 13 amino acids. In DNA form, the CDR3 reads TGTGCCAGCAGCGATCCGACGGGCACTGAAGCTTTCTTT. It is translated as CASSDPTGTEAFF.

This chain joins TRBV3-1 (or the pseudogene TRBV3-2) and TRBJ2-3, with 11 positions matching TRBD2. Looked up from germline, CDR1 is LGHDT and CDR2 is YNNKEL (reference sequence). The CDR3 is 15 residues long. Losses at the gene ends were 4 bases for V and 4 bases for J; bases not matched to a gene: 4. The CDR3 coding sequence is TGTGCCAGCAGCCTGACTAGCGGGGAGGCAGATACGCAGTATTTT. Amino acids: CASSLTSGEADTQYF.

The J gene is TRBJ2-2, the V gene TRBV4-2; 7 nucleotides line up with TRBD1. Germline lookup yields CDR1 LGHNA and CDR2 YNFKEQ. V shed 0 bases and J 5 bases; nucleotides not matched to a gene: 6. The CDR3 spans 16 residues. Here the CDR3 DNA reads TGTGCCAGCAGCCAAGACACAGGGGCGTGGACCGGGGAGCTGTTTTTT. Residues: CASSQDTGAWTGELFF.

The rearrangement joins TRBV5-6 to TRBJ2-2; 7 bases agree with TRBD1. Germline V gene data show CDR1 as SGHDT and CDR2 as YYEEEE. The V and J ends lost 4 bases and 1 base, in that order; junction bases with no gene match: 4. The CDR3 spans 15 residues. In DNA form, the CDR3 reads TGTGCCAGCAGCCAACAGGGGCTGAACACCGGGGAGCTGTTTTTT. Protein: CASSQQGLNTGELFF. Drawing the rest from reference TRBV5-6 and TRBJ2-2, the complete variable domain is DAGVTQSPTHLIKTRGQQVTLRCSPKSGHDTVSWYQQALGQGPQFIFQYYEEEERQRGNFPDRFSGHQFPNYSSELNVNALLLGDSALYLCASSQQGLNTGELFFGEGSRLTVL.

Here the CDR3 DNA reads TGTGCCAGCAGCGGGACAGGGGGCTCACCCCTCCACTTT. Amino acids: CASSGTGGSPLHF. The gene calls are TRBV5-6 and TRBJ1-6, with 12 bases lining up with TRBD1. J was trimmed by 10 bases and V by 4 bases; bases with no gene match: 0. The CDR3 loop spans 13 amino acids. CDR1 is SGHDT and CDR2 is YYEEEE in the germline V gene.

The chain combines TRBV29-1 with TRBJ1-1, with TRBD1 matching over 8 bases. V lost 7 bases and J lost 5; bases outside the gene matches: 3. Germline values: CDR1 SQVTM, CDR2 ANQGSEA. The CDR3 sequence is 11 residues long. The CDR3 loop is CSGDRGTEAFF. The DNA of the CDR3 is TGCAGCGGAGACAGGGGAACTGAAGCTTTCTTT.

The chain uses TRBV15 and TRBJ1-1, with unresolved D. The CDR3 loop spans 14 amino acids. Trimming removed 6 bases from V and 2 bases from J, with 13 bases in between. Germline CDR1 is LNHNV and CDR2 is YYDKDF (reference sequence). CDR3 DNA sequence: TGTGCCACCAGGAAAGGACTTATAAACACTGAAGCTTTCTTT. This sequence encodes CATRKGLINTEAFF.

The chain recombines TRBV12-2 with TRBJ2-4; the table's D call of TRBD1 was not tested on the DNA. TRBV12-2 is labeled a pseudogene. This CDR3 is 13 amino acids long. For the CDR3, the DNA is TGTGCAAGTCGACCCGACAGGGGGAACATTCAGTACTTC. Translating gives CASRPDRGNIQYF.

The chain links TRBV13 to TRBJ1-5; D gene uncertain. V was cut by 0 bases and J by 6 bases, with 6 bases left in between. This CDR3 comprises 13 residues. CDR1 and CDR2 (germline): PRHDT, FYEKMQ (reference sequence). The CDR3 DNA follows: TGTGCCAGCAGCTTAGGGCCGGGTCAGCCCCAGCATTTT. The encoded protein is CASSLGPGQPQHF.